These 15 T cell receptor beta chains came from one sample sequenced in a study of blood T cell repertoires in COVID-19. Profiling relied on immunoSEQ multiplex PCR, and the TCRdb table lists in-frame clones only, not all of them. The sample has 400,000 to 450,000 clones; roughly 90% are singletons. Sequencing used peripheral blood. Receptor source: a woman aged 25 to 39 with active or convalescent COVID-19.

V usage is TRBV11-2 and J usage is TRBJ2-7; possible D gene TRBD2, 5 bases. V dropped 4 bases and J dropped 5 bases, with 12 bases sitting between them. The CDR3 length is 13 residues. Per the germline V gene, CDR1 is SGHAT and CDR2 is FQNNGV. CDR3 in DNA: TGTGCCAGCAGCTCCCAGGAGGTCGACGAGCAGTACTTC. Translated, it gives CASSSQEVDEQYF. Variable domain in full (rest from reference TRBV11-2 and TRBJ2-7): EAGVAQSPRYKIIEKRQSVAFWCNPISGHATLYWYQQILGQGPKLLIQFQNNGVVDDSQLPKDRFSAERLKGVDSTLKIQPAKLEDSAVYLCASSSQEVDEQYFGPGTRLTVT.

The genes are TRBV5-4 and TRBJ2-1, with TRBD2 identical over 8 bases. V was clipped by 4 bases and J by 5 bases; unmatched bases: 5. Germline CDR1 SGHNT, CDR2 YYREEE (reference sequence). This CDR3 has 14 amino acids. DNA for the CDR3: TGTGCCAGCAGCGGGCGGACTAGCCACAATGAGCAGTTCTTC. This codes for CASSGRTSHNEQFF.

This sequence joins TRBV2 and TRBJ1-4; D is perhaps TRBD1 (5 bases). Germline V gene lookup returns CDR1 SNHLY and CDR2 FYNNEI. V lost 7 bases to trimming and J lost 3 bases, with 9 bases between them. This CDR3 region has 13 residues. This CDR3 is CASKGTPNEKLFF. The CDR3 region has the DNA TGTGCCAGCAAGGGGACTCCTAATGAAAAACTGTTTTTT.

The chain combines TRBV11-2 with TRBJ1-2; 7 positions match TRBD1. Germline CDR1 and CDR2: SGHAT and FQNNGV. The V segment lost 5 bases and the J segment 1 base; nucleotides outside the gene matches: 10. The CDR3 runs to 16 residues. CDR3: CASSGRQGVFNYGYTF. The CDR3 DNA follows: TGTGCCAGCAGCGGAAGACAGGGAGTGTTTAACTATGGCTACACCTTC.

J is TRBJ1-1 and V is TRBV9; TRBD1 aligns across 7 bases. The CDR3 length is 13 residues. The V gene end was trimmed by 4 bases and the J gene end by 5 bases; junction bases not matched to a gene: 5. Germline CDR1 SGDLS, CDR2 YYNGEE. The CDR3 is CASSQQGRTEAFF. In DNA, the CDR3 is TGTGCCAGCAGCCAACAGGGGCGGACTGAAGCTTTCTTT. The variable domain in full, completed from reference TRBV9 and TRBJ1-1, reads DSGVTQTPKHLITATGQRVTLRCSPRSGDLSVYWYQQSLDQGLQFLIQYYNGEERAKGNILERFSAQQFPDLHSELNLSSLELGDSALYFCASSQQGRTEAFFGQGTRLTVV.

The rearrangement links TRBV19 to TRBJ1-1; 11 nucleotides line up with TRBD1. In germline, CDR1 is LNHDA, CDR2 SQIVND (reference sequence). CDR3 length: 15 residues. The V gene end was trimmed by 7 bases and the J gene end by 5 bases; junction bases not matched to a gene: 9. The CDR3 nucleotides are TGTGCCAGTAATACTCAAGGGACAGGGGGGACTGAAGCTTTCTTT. This encodes CASNTQGTGGTEAFF.

The chain employs TRBV4-1 and TRBJ2-3; TRBD1 matches at 10 bases. The germline V gene encodes CDR1 MGHRA and CDR2 YSYEKL. With V trimmed by 5 bases and J by 1 base, 6 bases remained unmatched. The CDR3 totals 16 residues. The DNA of the CDR3 is TGCGCCAGCAGCACAGCCGGGACAGGGGGCACAGATACGCAGTATTTT. Residues: CASSTAGTGGTDTQYF.

This clone was seen only once. The J gene is TRBJ1-6, the V gene TRBV7-9; no definite D call. The germline gives CDR1 SEHNR, CDR2 FQNEAQ (reference sequence). Trimming stripped 2 bases from V and 6 bases from J, with 8 bases between. This CDR3 is 14 amino acids long. CDR3 in DNA: TGTGCCAGCAGCTTATGTTGGCCTAATTCACCCCTCCACTTT. Translation: CASSLCWPNSPLHF.

This chain connects TRBV6-5 to TRBJ2-1; 7 bases fit TRBD2. The CDR3 sequence is 14 residues long. V lost 6 bases and J lost 7; bases outside the gene matches: 9. Germline V CDR1 and CDR2: MNHEY, SVGAGI. The CDR3, as DNA: TGTGCCAGCAGGCGACTAGCCTATACAAATGAGCAGTTCTTC. Protein product: CASRRLAYTNEQFF.

The V call is TRBV10-2, the J call TRBJ2-2, with a possible D match to TRBD2 (6 bases). This CDR3 region has 16 residues. Germline values: CDR1 WSHSY, CDR2 SAAADI. V lost 7 bases to trimming and J lost 0 bases, with 15 bases between them. The CDR3 here is CASKARRDANTGELFF. In nucleotides, the CDR3 is TGCGCCAGCAAGGCCAGGAGGGACGCGAACACCGGGGAGCTGTTTTTT.

The gene calls are TRBV7-9 and TRBJ1-6, with D tentatively TRBD1 (5 bases). Trimming shortened V by 5 bases and J by 9 bases, and 14 bases separated the two germline ends. The CDR3 extends over 14 amino acids. Germline V lookup: CDR1 SEHNR, CDR2 FQNEAQ (reference sequence). The CDR3 sequence: CASSRGVGGSPLHF. In DNA form, the CDR3 reads TGTGCCAGCAGCCGGGGAGTCGGGGGTTCACCCCTCCACTTT.

The gene calls are TRBV4-1 and TRBJ2-5, with 11 bases aligning to TRBD2. The CDR3 spans 17 residues. The germline gives CDR1 MGHRA, CDR2 YSYEKL. V shed 2 bases, J shed 5 bases, and the junction held 10 bases outside the gene matches. DNA of the CDR3: TGCGCCAGCAGCCAACTTCTGCTAGCGGGAGGAGCGGAGACCCAGTACTTC. It translates to CASSQLLLAGGAETQYF.

The chain joins TRBV29-1 to TRBJ2-3; TRBD2 agrees at 8 bases. CDR3 size: 15 residues. Per germline, CDR1 SQVTM and CDR2 ANQGSEA. V trimming: 7 bases; J trimming: 7 bases; junction bases outside the gene matches: 16. CDR3 protein: CSAERGAGVSNTQYF. The CDR3 DNA reads as TGCAGCGCCGAAAGAGGAGCGGGAGTTTCAAATACGCAGTATTTT.

The chain employs TRBV3-1 (or the pseudogene TRBV3-2) and TRBJ2-3; the match to TRBD2 covers 10 bases. The germline V gene encodes CDR1 LGHDT and CDR2 YNNKEL (reference sequence). J was trimmed by 4 bases and V by 7 bases; bases with no gene match: 14. The CDR3 has 17 amino acids. CDR3 sequence: CASTTLISGRSPDTQYF. In DNA form, the CDR3 reads TGTGCCAGCACCACATTGATTAGCGGGAGGTCACCAGATACGCAGTATTTT.

This clone was seen only a few times. This chain connects TRBV6-5 to TRBJ2-1, with a possible D match to TRBD2 (5 bases). The length of the CDR3 is 14 residues. The germline V and J ends were trimmed by 2 bases and 5 bases, with 10 bases remaining between them. CDR1 is MNHEY, CDR2 SVGAGI, per germline. This CDR3 is CASSYDRRDNEQFF. The CDR3 DNA sequence: TGTGCCAGCAGTTACGATCGGCGGGACAATGAGCAGTTCTTC.